The next 28 T cell receptor beta chains were all read from a single sample in a study of control samples from healthy donors and cancer patients. Sequencing used immunoSEQ multiplex PCR; TCRdb keeps in-frame clones, though not all of them. The data show roughly 9,700 clones, roughly 93% seen once. The sequenced sample consisted of PBMCs. The receptors come from a man aged 55 to 70 with colorectal cancer.

The chain links TRBV28 to TRBJ2-2; D might be TRBD1 (6 bases). CDR1 is MDHEN and CDR2 is SYDVKM in the germline V gene. Trimming removed 1 base from V and 2 bases from J, with 17 bases in between. The CDR3 has 18 residues. The CDR3, as DNA: TGTGCCAGCAGTTTATTACCTGGGCAGGGGCCCAACACCGGGGAGCTGTTTTTT. Its translation is CASSLLPGQGPNTGELFF.

This chain joins TRBV29-1 and TRBJ1-1; D not certain. Germline CDR1 SQVTM, CDR2 ANQGSEA. V was clipped by 4 bases and J by 4 bases, with 4 bases between them. This CDR3 region has 10 residues. CDR3 nucleotide sequence: TGCAGCGTTGCGGCCACTGAAGCTTTCTTT. Its protein product is CSVAATEAFF.

The chain uses TRBV24-1 and TRBJ2-3; 15 positions agree with TRBD2. Germline assignment: CDR1 KGHDR and CDR2 SFDVKD. The V segment lost 4 bases and the J segment 6 bases; nucleotides outside the gene matches: 10. This CDR3 has 18 amino acids. The CDR3 coding sequence is TGTGCCACCAGTGACCCTGGGACTAGCGGGGGGCCCGTCGATACGCAGTATTTT. This encodes CATSDPGTSGGPVDTQYF.

The genes are TRBV7-6 and TRBJ2-1, with unresolved D. This CDR3 contains 15 residues. Between the trimmed V and J ends, which lost 5 bases and 5 bases, there was a span of 16 bases. The germline V gene has CDR1 SGHVS and CDR2 FNYEAQ. CDR3 in DNA: TGTGCCAGCAGCCTCATGGTGGGGAACAACAATGAGCAGTTCTTC. Translating it yields CASSLMVGNNNEQFF.

The genes are TRBV7-2 and TRBJ2-7; D ambiguous. This CDR3 has 14 residues. CDR1 SGHTA and CDR2 FQGNSA come from the germline V gene. V lost 1 base and J lost 5, with 12 bases in between. The CDR3 sequence: CASSLVGSVHEQYF. CDR3 nucleotides: TGTGCCAGCAGCTTAGTGGGGTCCGTACACGAGCAGTACTTC. The whole variable domain, remainder taken from reference TRBV7-2 and TRBJ2-7, is GAGVSQSPSNKVTEKGKDVELRCDPISGHTALYWYRQSLGQGLEFLIYFQGNSAPDKSGLPSDRFSAERTGGSVSTLTIQRTQQEDSAVYLCASSLVGSVHEQYFGPGTRLTVT.

V gene TRBV5-1 combines with J gene TRBJ1-1; D is ambiguous. From germline, CDR1 is SGHRS and CDR2 YFSETQ. V was shortened by 3 bases and J by 4 bases, with 10 bases between the two germline ends. This CDR3 is built from 13 residues. The CDR3 region is CASSYRTRTEAFF. For the CDR3, the DNA is TGCGCCAGCAGCTATCGGACCCGCACTGAAGCTTTCTTT. The whole variable domain, filled in from reference TRBV5-1 and TRBJ1-1, reads KAGVTQTPRYLIKTRGQQVTLSCSPISGHRSVSWYQQTPGQGLQFLFEYFSETQRNKGNFPGRFSGRQFSNSRSEMNVSTLELGDSALYLCASSYRTRTEAFFGQGTRLTVV.

The chain is built from TRBV6-5 and TRBJ2-2; no firm D call. The CDR3 is 15 residues long. CDR1 MNHEY and CDR2 SVGAGI come from the germline V gene. The V end lost 0 bases, the J end lost 2 bases, and 7 bases lay between the germline ends. CDR3 in DNA: TGTGCCAGCAGTTACTCGCGGTCTAACACCGGGGAGCTGTTTTTT. Its translation: CASSYSRSNTGELFF.

V usage is TRBV4-3 and J usage is TRBJ1-4; no definite D call. V lost 2 bases and J lost 0, with 10 bases in between. CDR3 length equals 16 residues. Germline V lookup: CDR1 LGHNA, CDR2 YSLEER. The CDR3 region is CASSQFRTATNEKLFF. In DNA form, the CDR3 reads TGCGCCAGCAGCCAATTTAGGACGGCAACTAATGAAAAACTGTTTTTT.

The rearrangement uses TRBV5-1 and TRBJ2-2; no clear D gene. Trimming pared 4 bases from V and 9 bases from J, leaving 13 bases between. Germline V gives CDR1 SGHRS, CDR2 YFSETQ. The CDR3 covers 13 residues. As DNA, the CDR3 is TGCGCCAGCAGCCTAGAGACGGCCCGGGAGCTGTTTTTT. Encoded protein: CASSLETARELFF.

The genes are TRBV6-2 or TRBV6-3 and TRBJ2-7, with D possibly being TRBD1 or TRBD2 (5 bases each). The germline V gene has CDR1 MNHEY and CDR2 SVGEGT. Trimming shortened V by 7 bases and J by 0 bases, and 19 bases separated the two germline ends. The CDR3 is 16 amino acids. The CDR3 loop is CASTPIPGRVSYEQYF. The CDR3 DNA sequence: TGTGCCAGCACCCCAATTCCGGGACGGGTCTCCTACGAGCAGTACTTC.

This chain joins TRBV4-3 and TRBJ2-1; D might be TRBD1 (6 bases). CDR3 length: 16 residues. CDR1 LGHNA and CDR2 YSLEER come from the germline V gene. Deletions cut 1 base from V and 5 bases from J, with 15 bases between. The chain's CDR3 is CASSQVSRTVNNEQFF. In DNA, the CDR3 is TGCGCCAGCAGCCAAGTTTCCCGGACAGTCAACAATGAGCAGTTCTTC.

V is TRBV3-1 (or the pseudogene TRBV3-2) and J is TRBJ2-3; D gene uncertain. CDR3 length equals 12 residues. Trimming cost V 4 bases and J 3 bases, with 5 bases left between them. Germline CDR1 and CDR2: LGHDT and YNNKEL (reference sequence). The CDR3 spells CASSRRTDTQYF. Here the CDR3 DNA reads TGTGCCAGCAGCCGCCGAACAGATACGCAGTATTTT.

The J gene is TRBJ2-2, the V gene TRBV7-2, with 11 bases fitting TRBD1. In germline, CDR1 is SGHTA, CDR2 FQGNSA. The CDR3 consists of 16 residues. V shed 6 bases and J 3 bases; nucleotides not matched to a gene: 6. CDR3 loop: CASRPGQGAYTGELFF. CDR3 sequence (DNA): TGTGCCAGCAGACCAGGACAGGGGGCTTACACCGGGGAGCTGTTTTTT.

The rearrangement joins TRBV28 to TRBJ1-2; D not certain. The germline V and J ends were trimmed by 6 bases and 4 bases, with 12 bases remaining between them. The CDR3 loop spans 13 amino acids. The germline CDR1 and CDR2 sequences are MDHEN and SYDVKM. The CDR3 coding sequence is TGTGCCAGCAGCTTCGGTGGGTCCTATGGCTACACCTTC. It translates to CASSFGGSYGYTF.

As to this clone: The junction departs from the called germline gene at one end, perhaps through a read error. This chain uses TRBV7-6 with TRBJ1-1; a possible D gene is TRBD1 (5 bases). The CDR3 has 14 amino acids. Germline assignment: CDR1 SGHVS and CDR2 FNYEAQ. CDR3 nucleotide sequence: TGTGCCAGCAGCTTAAACTCGGTGGGGGAGGACATGCGTTTT. It is translated as CASSLNSVGEDMRF.

J is TRBJ2-2 and V is TRBV5-4; D uncertain. The CDR3 length is 14 residues. Trimming left V 0 bases short and J 9 bases short, with 12 bases between. Per the germline V gene, CDR1 is SGHNT and CDR2 is YYREEE (reference sequence). CDR3 coding DNA: TGTGCCAGCAGCTTGGATTGGGCTTCCCGGGAGCTGTTTTTT. Translation gives CASSLDWASRELFF.

DNA of the CDR3: TGTGCCAGCAGCTTAGATCCTAGACTGGCCAATGAGCAGTTCTTC. As protein: CASSLDPRLANEQFF. The chain employs TRBV11-2 and TRBJ2-1, with unresolved D. The length of the CDR3 is 15 residues. Germline values: CDR1 SGHAT, CDR2 FQNNGV. Trimming took 0 bases from V and 6 from J, leaving 12 bases between them.

The count of this clone is one. The CDR3 bases are TGTGCCAGCAGCTTTTTCTCCCCGCGGACCCAGTACTTC. It is translated as CASSFFSPRTQYF. The genes are TRBV7-2 and TRBJ2-5; D gene unclear. Trimming removed 3 bases from V and 7 bases from J, with 12 bases in between. Germline lookup yields CDR1 SGHTA and CDR2 FQGNSA. The CDR3 has 13 residues.

V gene TRBV12-3 or TRBV12-4 combines with J gene TRBJ2-7; 7 nucleotides match TRBD1. The CDR3 is 13 residues long. The junction had 3 bases not matched to a gene; V was cut back by 5 bases and J by 2 bases. The DNA of the CDR3 is TGTGCCAGCAGTCCCACAGGGGCCTACGAGCAGTACTTC. Its protein product is CASSPTGAYEQYF.

The V and J genes are TRBV3-1 (or the pseudogene TRBV3-2) and TRBJ1-4; TRBD1 agrees at 7 bases. Trimming took 3 bases from V and 4 from J; bases not matched to a gene: 2. There are 14 residues in the CDR3. Germline CDR1 reads LGHDT; CDR2 reads YNNKEL (reference sequence). The CDR3 coding sequence is TGTGCCAGCAGCCACCAGGGGGATAATGAAAAACTGTTTTTT. Its protein is CASSHQGDNEKLFF.

The rearrangement uses TRBV28 and TRBJ1-2; D remains unclear. Trimming cost V 8 bases and J 4 bases, with 11 bases left between them. Looked up from germline, CDR1 is MDHEN and CDR2 is SYDVKM. CDR3 size: 12 residues. The CDR3 loop is CASFPRGYGYTF. CDR3 nucleotides: TGTGCCAGCTTCCCCCGGGGCTATGGCTACACCTTC.

CDR3 sequence (DNA): TGTGCCAGCAGTGAAAGGGTTGAGCAGTTCTTC. Amino acids: CASSERVEQFF. This rearrangement joins TRBV2 to TRBJ2-1; no firm D call. Germline V CDR1 and CDR2: SNHLY, FYNNEI. Trimming took 2 bases from V and 9 from J, leaving 5 bases between them. CDR3 size: 11 residues.

This clone has a single count. Here the CDR3 reads CASSFVYRVNEKLFF. CDR3 DNA: TGTGCCAGCAGTTTCGTATACAGGGTGAATGAAAAACTGTTTTTT. This chain connects TRBV27 to TRBJ1-4; possibly TRBD1 for D (6 bases). The CDR3 loop spans 15 amino acids. Germline loops: CDR1 MNHEY, CDR2 SMNVEV (reference sequence). V dropped 3 bases and J dropped 5 bases, with 13 bases sitting between them.

J is TRBJ1-6 and V is TRBV28; D uncertain. Germline V gives CDR1 MDHEN, CDR2 SYDVKM. The CDR3 sequence is 17 residues long. V dropped 2 bases and J dropped 0 bases, with 11 bases sitting between them. For the CDR3, the DNA is TGTGCCAGCAGTTTAGAGCCGGAGAGCTCCTATAATTCACCCCTCCACTTT. It yields the protein CASSLEPESSYNSPLHF.

V gene TRBV28 combines with J gene TRBJ1-2; the match to TRBD1 covers 8 bases. The CDR3 extends over 16 amino acids. V shed 7 bases and J 4 bases; nucleotides not matched to a gene: 14. Germline V gene data show CDR1 as MDHEN and CDR2 as SYDVKM. The CDR3 bases are TGTGCCAGCATTCCGACAGGGGTGTTCGTTCGCTATGGCTACACCTTC. Translation: CASIPTGVFVRYGYTF.

CDR3: CASSQSTLSTDTQYF. The CDR3 nucleotides read TGTGCCAGCAGCCAGTCAACACTAAGCACAGATACGCAGTATTTT. V gene TRBV3-1 (or the pseudogene TRBV3-2) combines with J gene TRBJ2-3; no clear D gene. V was pared by 3 bases and J by 0 bases, with 10 bases between. The CDR3 runs 15 residues. Germline V gene lookup returns CDR1 LGHDT and CDR2 YNNKEL (reference sequence).

V is TRBV28 and J is TRBJ1-5; TRBD1 aligns across 11 bases. The CDR3 runs to 17 residues. CDR1 is MDHEN, CDR2 SYDVKM, per germline. The V gene end was trimmed by 4 bases and the J gene end by 11 bases; junction bases not matched to a gene: 16. CDR3 coding DNA: TGTGCCAGCAGTTCCCCAGGACAGGGGGCGGACAGAGGGGCCCAGCATTTT. Translating gives CASSSPGQGADRGAQHF.

J is TRBJ2-3 and V is TRBV6-1; no definite D call. The CDR3 is made up of 16 amino acids. V dropped 2 bases and J dropped 0 bases, with 12 bases sitting between them. CDR1 MNHNS and CDR2 SASEGT come from the germline V gene. Here the CDR3 reads CASSEFWGTSTDTQYF. The CDR3 bases are TGTGCCAGCAGTGAATTTTGGGGAACTAGCACAGATACGCAGTATTTT.